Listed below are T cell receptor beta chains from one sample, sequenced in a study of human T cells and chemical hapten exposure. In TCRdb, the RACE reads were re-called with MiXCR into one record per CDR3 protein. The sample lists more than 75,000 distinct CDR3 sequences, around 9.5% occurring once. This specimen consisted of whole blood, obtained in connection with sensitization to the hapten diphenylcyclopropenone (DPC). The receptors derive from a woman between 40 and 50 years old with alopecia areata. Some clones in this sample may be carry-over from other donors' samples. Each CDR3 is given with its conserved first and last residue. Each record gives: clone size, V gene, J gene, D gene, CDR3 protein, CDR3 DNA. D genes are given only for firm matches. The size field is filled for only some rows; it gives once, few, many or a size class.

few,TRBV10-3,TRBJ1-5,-,CAISRDGDNQPQHF,TGTGCCATCAGTCGGGACGGAGACAATCAGCCCCAGCATTTT
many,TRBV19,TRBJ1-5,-,CASRLQGQPQHF,TGTGCCAGTAGACTACAGGGCCAGCCCCAGCATTTT
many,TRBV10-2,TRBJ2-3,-,CASRALEEVDTQYF,TGCGCCAGCAGAGCACTAGAAGAGGTAGATACGCAGTATTTT
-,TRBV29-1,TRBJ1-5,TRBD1,CSVETGGTNQPQHF,TGCAGCGTTGAAACAGGGGGGACCAATCAGCCCCAGCATTTT
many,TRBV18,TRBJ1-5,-,CASSPGGGSLYSNQPQHF,TGTGCCAGCTCACCTGGGGGGGGTAGCCTTTATAGCAATCAGCCCCAGCATTTT
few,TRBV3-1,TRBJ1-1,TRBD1,CASSQEQGALNTEAFF,TGTGCCAGCAGCCAAGAACAGGGGGCTTTGAACACTGAAGCTTTCTTT
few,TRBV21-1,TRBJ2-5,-,CASSKKLAGGYQETQYF,TGTGCCAGCAGCAAAAAACTAGCGGGGGGTTACCAAGAGACCCAGTACTTC
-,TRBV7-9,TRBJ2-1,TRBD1,CASSLGQGEYNEQFF,TGTGCCAGCAGCTTAGGACAGGGGGAATACAATGAGCAGTTCTTC
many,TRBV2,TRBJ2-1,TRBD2,CASSREVAVEQFF,TGTGCCAGCAGTCGGGAGGTAGCGGTTGAGCAGTTCTTC
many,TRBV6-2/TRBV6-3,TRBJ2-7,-,CASSYAGPKYF,TGTGCCAGCAGTTACGCCGGACCCAAGTACTTC
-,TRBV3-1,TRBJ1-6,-,CASGGVEHSPLHF,TGTGCCAGCGGAGGGGTCGAGCATTCACCCCTCCACTTT
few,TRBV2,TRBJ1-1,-,CASRPGHVEAFF,TGTGCCAGCAGACCAGGACACGTTGAAGCTTTCTTT
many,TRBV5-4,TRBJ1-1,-,CASREGLNTEAFF,TGTGCCAGCAGGGAAGGACTGAACACTGAAGCTTTCTTT
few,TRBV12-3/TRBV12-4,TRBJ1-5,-,CASKGQGSGSNQPQHF,TGTGCCAGCAAGGGGCAGGGATCAGGTAGCAATCAGCCCCAGCATTTT
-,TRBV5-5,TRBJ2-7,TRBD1,CASLSRPGQGSYEQYF,TGTGCCAGCCTAAGCCGCCCGGGACAGGGGTCCTACGAGCAGTACTTC
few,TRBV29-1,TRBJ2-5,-,CSVYDRTETQYF,TGCAGCGTCTATGACAGGACAGAGACCCAGTACTTC
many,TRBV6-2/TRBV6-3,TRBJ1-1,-,CASSSYAGTLNTEAFF,TGTGCCAGCAGTTCATACGCCGGGACCTTGAACACTGAAGCTTTCTTT
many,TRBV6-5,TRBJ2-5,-,CASSYSGAETQYF,TGTGCCAGCAGTTACTCGGGGGCAGAGACCCAGTACTTC
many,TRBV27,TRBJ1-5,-,CASSLAPGQPQHF,TGTGCCAGCAGTCTGGCCCCCGGTCAGCCCCAGCATTTT
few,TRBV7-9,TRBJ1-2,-,CASSLADTWDPRHGYTF,TGTGCCAGCAGCTTAGCGGACACCTGGGATCCCCGGCATGGCTACACCTTC
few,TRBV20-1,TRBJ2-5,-,CSAILAQETQYF,TGCAGTGCTATACTAGCTCAAGAGACCCAGTACTTC
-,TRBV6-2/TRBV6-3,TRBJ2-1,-,CVSIGPPDYNEQFF,TGTGTCAGCATCGGCCCCCCGGATTACAATGAGCAGTTCTTC
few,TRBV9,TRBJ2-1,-,CASSVGEATGNEQFF,TGTGCCAGCAGCGTTGGGGAGGCCACAGGGAATGAGCAGTTCTTC
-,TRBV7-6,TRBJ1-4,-,CASSLAFSSSGGEKLFF,TGTGCCAGCAGCTTAGCGTTCTCTAGCAGCGGCGGTGAAAAACTGTTTTTT
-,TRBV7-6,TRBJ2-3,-,CASSRTVTRSDTQYF,TGTGCCAGCAGCCGGACGGTAACAAGGTCGGATACGCAGTATTTT
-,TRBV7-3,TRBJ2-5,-,CASSLRGSQETQYF,TGTGCCAGCAGCTTACGAGGGAGTCAAGAGACCCAGTACTTC
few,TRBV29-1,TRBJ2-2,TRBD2,CSVGTRGDDTGELFF,TGCAGCGTGGGAACCCGGGGGGACGACACCGGGGAGCTGTTTTTT
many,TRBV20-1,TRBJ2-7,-,CSARDPRSYEQYF,TGCAGTGCTAGAGATCCCCGTTCCTACGAGCAGTACTTC
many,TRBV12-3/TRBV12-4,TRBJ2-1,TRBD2,CASTLGTSGGAYNEQFF,TGTGCCAGCACCCTCGGGACTAGCGGGGGGGCATACAATGAGCAGTTCTTC
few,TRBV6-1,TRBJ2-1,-,CASSEEPSDGEQFF,TGTGCCAGCAGTGAAGAGCCCTCAGATGGTGAGCAGTTCTTC
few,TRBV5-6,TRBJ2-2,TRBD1,CASTLMGEGQITGELFF,TGTGCCAGCACCTTGATGGGTGAGGGACAGATCACCGGGGAGCTGTTTTTT
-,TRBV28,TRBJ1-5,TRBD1,CASSPGRGPLQPQHF,TGTGCCAGCAGTCCCGGTAGGGGGCCTTTGCAGCCCCAGCATTTT
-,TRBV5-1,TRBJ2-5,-,CASSPRDDWYQETQYF,TGCGCCAGCAGCCCCCGGGACGATTGGTACCAAGAGACCCAGTACTTC
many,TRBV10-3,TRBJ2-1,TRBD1,CAIRTGDYNEQFF,TGTGCCATCCGGACAGGGGACTACAATGAGCAGTTCTTC
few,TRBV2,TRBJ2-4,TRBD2,CASSLGGGTAKNIQYF,TGTGCCAGCAGCCTCGGCGGGGGGACGGCCAAAAACATTCAGTACTTC
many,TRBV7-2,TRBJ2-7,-,CASSLVGRDYEQYF,TGTGCCAGCAGCTTAGTAGGCAGGGACTACGAGCAGTACTTC
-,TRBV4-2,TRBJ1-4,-,CASSRPPPSNEKLFF,TGTGCCAGCAGCCGACCGCCGCCAAGCAATGAAAAACTGTTTTTT
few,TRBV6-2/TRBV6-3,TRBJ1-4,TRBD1,CASSYHRQGATNEKLFF,TGTGCCAGCAGTTACCATCGACAGGGAGCAACTAATGAAAAACTGTTTTTT
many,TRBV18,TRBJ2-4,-,CASSQGTGVGNIQYF,TGTGCCAGCTCACAGGGGACGGGGGTCGGAAACATTCAGTACTTC
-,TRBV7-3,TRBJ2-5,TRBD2,CTSSLGSSGGQETQYF,TGTACCAGCAGCTTAGGTAGTAGCGGGGGCCAAGAGACCCAGTACTTC
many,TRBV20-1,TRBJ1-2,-,CSATTTSGYTF,TGCAGTGCTACCACGACATCGGGCTACACCTTC